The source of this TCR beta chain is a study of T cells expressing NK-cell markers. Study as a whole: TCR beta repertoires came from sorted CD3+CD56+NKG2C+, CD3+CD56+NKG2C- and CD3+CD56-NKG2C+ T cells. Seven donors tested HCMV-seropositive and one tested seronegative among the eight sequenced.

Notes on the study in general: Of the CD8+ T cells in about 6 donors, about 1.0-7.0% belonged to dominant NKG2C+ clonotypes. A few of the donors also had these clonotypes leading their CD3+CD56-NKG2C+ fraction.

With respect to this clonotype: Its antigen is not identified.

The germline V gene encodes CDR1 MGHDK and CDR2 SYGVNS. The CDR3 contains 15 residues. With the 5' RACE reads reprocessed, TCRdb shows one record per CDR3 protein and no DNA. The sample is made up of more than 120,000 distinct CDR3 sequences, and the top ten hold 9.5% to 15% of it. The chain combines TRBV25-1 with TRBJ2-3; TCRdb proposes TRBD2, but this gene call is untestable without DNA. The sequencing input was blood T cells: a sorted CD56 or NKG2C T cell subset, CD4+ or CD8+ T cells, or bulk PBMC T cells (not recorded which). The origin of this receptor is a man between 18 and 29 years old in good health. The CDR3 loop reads CASSRASGYTDTQYF.